The present T cell receptor (beta chain) was sequenced within a study of shared clonotypes between healthy human individuals. As for the study in general: Per donor, CD8 memory used one plate, CD8 naive used two, CD4 memory used three and CD4 naive used three.

Subsets obtained from CD4+ cells comprised CD45RA+ naive and CD45RA-negative memory cells. CDR3 length: 15 amino acids. The germline gives CDR1 SGHTA, CDR2 FQGNSA. V was trimmed by 4 bases and J by 3 bases, leaving 12 bases between them. TCRdb's copy holds only in-frame clones and misses some; the assay was immunoSEQ multiplex PCR. The table lists more than 2 million clones, under 97% of them singletons. Sequences were obtained from naive CD4+ T cells sorted from blood. Regarding subset: CD45RA+ positively selected. The source is a man between 18 and 29 years old in good health. The rearrangement uses TRBV7-2 and TRBJ1-4, with no clear D. The CDR3: CASSSTGWPNEKLFF. As DNA, the CDR3 is TGTGCCAGCAGCTCGACGGGGTGGCCTAATGAAAAACTGTTTTTT.